The entry that follows covers one TCR beta chain sequence. With 1 base removed from V and 6 bases from J, the gap between germline ends came to 8 bases. Germline V gene lookup returns CDR1 SGHTA and CDR2 FQGNSA. The length of the CDR3 is 13 residues. This sample was included in a study of OX40 agonist ivuxolimab in advanced cancers. Data came from immunoSEQ multiplex PCR; TCRdb stores just in-frame clones and leaves some out. The sample shows 90,000 to 95,000 clones, less than 90% of them seen only once. Sequences were derived from CD4+ or CD8+ T cells sorted from blood, sampled in a trial of the OX40 agonist ivuxolimab. This chain joins TRBV7-2 and TRBJ2-3; D is undetermined. The origin of this receptor is an adult with an advanced solid tumor such as melanoma, head and neck, liver or kidney cancer. CDR3 loop: CASSLGFRDTQYF. CDR3 nucleotide sequence: TGTGCCAGCAGCTTAGGGTTTCGGGATACGCAGTATTTT.